These T cell receptor beta chains were read from a single sample in a study of OX40 agonist ivuxolimab in advanced cancers. The method was immunoSEQ multiplex PCR; TCRdb's version includes in-frame clones alone and lacks a portion of them. The sample shows more than 12,000 clones, roughly 75% of them seen only once. Sample: CD4+ or CD8+ T cells sorted from blood, taken in a trial of the OX40 agonist ivuxolimab. The source is an adult with an advanced solid tumor such as melanoma, head and neck, liver or kidney cancer. Both conserved end residues are part of each CDR3. D genes are given only for firm matches. Not all rows give a size; the values are once, few, many and, for expanded clones, a class.

d_call j_call clone_size v_call cdr3_length cdr3_aa cdr3_nt
- TRBJ2-1 - TRBV6-4 15 CASSGELAQHNEQFF TGTGCCAGCAGTGGAGAACTAGCTCAGCACAATGAGCAGTTCTTC
- TRBJ1-1 few TRBV14 13 CASSLGIGTEAFF TGTGCCAGCAGCCTCGGTATCGGCACTGAAGCTTTCTTT
- TRBJ1-2 - TRBV4-1 14 CASSALAGAVDYTF TGCGCCAGCAGCGCCCTTGCAGGGGCAGTCGACTACACCTTC
- TRBJ2-7 - TRBV5-4 14 CASSLALGSYEQYF TGTGCCAGCAGCTTGGCCCTGGGGTCCTACGAGCAGTACTTC
- TRBJ1-2 - TRBV10-3 17 CAISEALTGRANYGYTF TGTGCCATCAGTGAAGCACTAACAGGGAGAGCTAACTATGGCTACACCTTC
- TRBJ1-5 - TRBV6-7 18 CASSYLDTGRICNQPQHF TGTGCCAGCAGTTACCTGGATACAGGGAGGATTTGCAATCAGCCCCAGCATTTT
- TRBJ2-1 - TRBV27 16 CASSLSPEASEHEQFF TGTGCCAGCAGTTTATCCCCCGAAGCAAGTGAACATGAGCAGTTCTTC
- TRBJ2-1 medium-sized TRBV13 16 CASTSHLGINYNEQFF TGTGCCAGCACCTCTCATCTAGGTATTAACTACAATGAGCAGTTCTTC
TRBD1 TRBJ1-1 once TRBV27 18 CASSLTFRTGGGYTEAFF TGTGCCAGCAGTTTAACCTTTAGGACAGGGGGTGGTTACACTGAAGCTTTCTTT
TRBD2 TRBJ2-7 - TRBV14 17 CASSQVGQDGGTYEQYF TGTGCCAGCAGCCAAGTGGGGCAGGACGGGGGGACCTACGAGCAGTACTTC
TRBD1 TRBJ2-2 - TRBV7-2 18 CASSFSRDRGFNTGELFF TGTGCCAGCAGCTTTAGCCGGGACAGGGGGTTTAACACCGGGGAGCTGTTTTTT
- TRBJ2-1 - TRBV29-1 14 CSYGAGAAYNEQFF TGCAGCTACGGAGCCGGTGCCGCCTACAATGAGCAGTTCTTC
- TRBJ2-7 - TRBV5-5 14 CASSWGVDYYEQYF TGTGCCAGCAGCTGGGGGGTAGACTACTACGAGCAGTACTTC
- TRBJ1-1 - TRBV5-3 14 CARSLGQLNTEAFF TGTGCCAGAAGCTTGGGACAGTTGAACACTGAAGCTTTCTTT
- TRBJ2-1 - TRBV9 14 CASSVGEPYNEQFF TGTGCCAGCAGCGTAGGGGAGCCCTACAATGAGCAGTTCTTC